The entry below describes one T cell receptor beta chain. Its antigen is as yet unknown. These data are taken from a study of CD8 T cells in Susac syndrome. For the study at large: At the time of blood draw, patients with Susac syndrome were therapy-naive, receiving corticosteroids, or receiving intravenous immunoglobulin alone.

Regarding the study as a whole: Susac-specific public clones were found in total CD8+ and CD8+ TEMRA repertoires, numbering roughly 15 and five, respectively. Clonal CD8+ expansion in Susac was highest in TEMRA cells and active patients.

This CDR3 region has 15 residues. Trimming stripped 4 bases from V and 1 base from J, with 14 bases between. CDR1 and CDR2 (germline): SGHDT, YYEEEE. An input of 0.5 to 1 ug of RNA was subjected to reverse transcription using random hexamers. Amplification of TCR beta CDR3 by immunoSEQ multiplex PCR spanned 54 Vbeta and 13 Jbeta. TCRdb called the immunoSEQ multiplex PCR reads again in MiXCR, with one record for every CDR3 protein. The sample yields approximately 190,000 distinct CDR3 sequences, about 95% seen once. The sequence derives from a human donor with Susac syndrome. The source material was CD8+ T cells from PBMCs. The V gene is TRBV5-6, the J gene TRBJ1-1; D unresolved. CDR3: CASSGSVTPNTEAFF. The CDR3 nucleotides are TGTGCCAGCAGCGGAAGTGTAACACCGAACACTGAAGCTTTCTTT.